This is a list of T cell receptor beta chains from one sample in a study of beta chain features in type 1 diabetes. Profiled with immunoSEQ multiplex PCR; TCRdb holds only in-frame clones, not every one. The profile shows 300,000 or so clones, roughly 8.8% of them singletons. Sequencing was carried out using central memory CD4+ T cells from blood. The receptors were gathered from a man aged 30 to 45 with type 1 diabetes. The CDR3 runs from the conserved cysteine through the conserved F or W. Only part of the rows carry a size: once, few, many, or a class if the clone is expanded.

j_call,clone_size,v_call,cdr3_aa
TRBJ1-1,many,TRBV28,CASSLAGRGAQAFF
TRBJ2-1,many,TRBV5-1,CASSLGAGLASGNEQFF
TRBJ2-5,.,TRBV30,CAWSVVAGPKETQYF
TRBJ1-5,few,TRBV19,CASSRLDRDNQPQHF
TRBJ2-5,.,TRBV9,CASSPLEGGLEETQYF
TRBJ1-5,.,TRBV30,CAWSQDSSYQPQHF
TRBJ2-5,few,TRBV7-2,CASSLASTVKETQYF
TRBJ2-7,.,TRBV7-2,CASSPEEGGTYEQYF
TRBJ2-3,few,TRBV4-3,CASSQDRGNTQYF
TRBJ2-3,.,TRBV11-2,CASSSLRGATDTQYF
TRBJ1-5,few,TRBV5-5,CASSWDSGSNQPQHF
TRBJ1-5,few,TRBV7-2,CASSWGRDQPQHF
TRBJ1-4,.,TRBV7-9,CASSLSAAYNEKLFF
TRBJ2-7,.,TRBV18,CASSQQAGTGFYEQYF
TRBJ1-2,.,TRBV1,CTSSHQGSYGYTF
TRBJ2-7,many,TRBV27,CASSSRQGAGYEQYF
TRBJ1-1,few,TRBV11-2,CASSLTTDTEAFF
TRBJ1-2,.,TRBV19,CASNSPDRLYGYTF
TRBJ2-2,.,TRBV29-1,CSVVRERAGHDGELFF
TRBJ2-5,few,TRBV11-2,CASRKGEETQYF
TRBJ1-4,.,TRBV30,CAWSSREGEKLFF
TRBJ1-1,few,TRBV30,CAFTQLCHMNTEAFF
TRBJ1-5,few,TRBV9,CASSVEPQGNQPQHF
TRBJ2-2,few,TRBV2,CASRFNTNTGELFF
TRBJ2-2,.,TRBV5-1,CASRTITGELFF
TRBJ2-7,few,TRBV4-2,CASSLYENYEQYF
TRBJ2-7,.,TRBV7-2,CASSLRQGADDEQYF
TRBJ1-4,.,TRBV6-1,CASSDGAGSNEKLFF
TRBJ1-5,.,TRBV4-3,CASSQETGFSQPQHF
TRBJ2-7,few,TRBV7-6,CASSPTGLGKGQYF
TRBJ2-6,few,TRBV9,CASSPGVGSSGANVLTF
TRBJ1-6,few,TRBV7-9,CASSFDMEGTLHF
TRBJ1-5,many,TRBV19,CASSPQQGPWDNQPQHF
TRBJ2-3,many,TRBV7-7,CASIGTSGDHLATDTQYF
TRBJ1-2,.,TRBV4-2,CASSTDRVYGYTF
TRBJ2-3,.,TRBV29-1,CSVAQNTQYF
TRBJ2-2,few,TRBV5-1,CASSLAPGNGELFF
TRBJ2-2,many,TRBV7-2,CASSPGTGGTGELFF
TRBJ1-4,.,TRBV6-5,CAISAGNEKLFF
TRBJ2-7,.,TRBV11-2,CASSPAYEQYF
TRBJ1-3,.,TRBV14,CASSRGPGVSGNTIYF
TRBJ1-1,.,TRBV6-5,CASSYRTEAFF
TRBJ2-7,.,TRBV20-1,CSANRAYEQYF
TRBJ2-5,few,TRBV11-3,CASSRSQETQYF
TRBJ2-3,.,TRBV5-6,CASSLPGLAETDTQYF
TRBJ2-7,few,TRBV7-2,CASSPSTGYHEQYF
TRBJ2-1,few,TRBV6-1,CASSLGVAGRNEQFF
TRBJ1-2,.,TRBV7-9,CASRDRQGDGYTF
TRBJ2-3,.,TRBV4-3,CASSQDGGFTDTQYF
TRBJ1-6,.,TRBV9,CASSGDRVGSPLHF
TRBJ2-3,many,TRBV7-2,CASSDRGGPGPQYF
TRBJ2-3,.,TRBV5-6,CASSSGGLDQYF